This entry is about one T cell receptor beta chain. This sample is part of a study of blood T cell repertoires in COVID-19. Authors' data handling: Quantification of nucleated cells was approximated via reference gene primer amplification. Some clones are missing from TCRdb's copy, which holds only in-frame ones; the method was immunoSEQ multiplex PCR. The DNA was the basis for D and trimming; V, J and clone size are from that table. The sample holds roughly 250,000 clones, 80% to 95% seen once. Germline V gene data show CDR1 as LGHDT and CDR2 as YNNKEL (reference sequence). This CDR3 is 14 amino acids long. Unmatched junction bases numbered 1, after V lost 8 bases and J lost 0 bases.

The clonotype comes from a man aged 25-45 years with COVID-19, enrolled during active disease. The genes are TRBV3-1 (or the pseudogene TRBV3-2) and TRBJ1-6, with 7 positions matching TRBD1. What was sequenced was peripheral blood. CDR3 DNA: TGTGCCAGCCGGGACAGCTCCTATAATTCACCCCTCCACTTT. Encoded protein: CASRDSSYNSPLHF.